This T cell receptor (beta chain) was identified in a study of blood T cell repertoires in COVID-19. Study overall: There were acute and convalescent COVID-19 samples, and they came from the United States, Italy and Spain. Sample material is recorded as cDNA or gDNA derived from T cells, B-cell-depleted T cells, or PBMCs.

In the source study's methods: Estimated nucleated cell counts came from reference gene primer amplification. Clones were sequenced by immunoSEQ multiplex PCR, and TCRdb holds only the in-frame ones, with some missing. V and J calls and clone size are copied from that table; D and trimming were computed from the DNA. The table lists around 150,000 clones, around 81% of them singletons. Trimming took off 7 bases at V and 4 bases at J, with 9 bases between the two ends. The CDR3 covers 12 residues. This receptor was taken from a man aged 60-69 years with active or convalescent COVID-19. Sequenced sample: peripheral blood. The chain recombines TRBV12-3 or TRBV12-4 with TRBJ2-3; D is undetermined. CDR3 coding DNA: TGTGCCAGCAACACCGTGCCAGATACGCAGTATTTT. As protein: CASNTVPDTQYF.